This T cell receptor beta chain derives from a study of molecular identifiers for immune sequencing clone quantification. Overall study results and limits: Clones above 20 RNA copies contained over 98% of effector molecules but under 1% of naive ones.

Listed TCR primers, together with previously described methods, were used for the bulk TCR libraries. TCRdb used MiXCR to reprocess the PCR reads, holding one entry per CDR3 protein. The top ten hold about 0.75% of the sample, which has about 510,000 distinct CDR3 sequences, around 23% seen once. Sorting selected naive CD8 T cells with a CD8+CD4-CCR7+CD45RA+ phenotype. With regard to this clonotype: The antigen remains undetermined.

Input material: naive CD8+ T cells from blood, with Jurkat cell RNA spiked in. Subset defined: FACS-sorted CD8+CD4-CCR7+CD45RA+ naive T cells. The TCR was taken from a human donor in good health. Some libraries in this study had Jurkat cell RNA spiked in.

CDR3 in amino acids: CASSELRDSNQPQHF. For the CDR3, the DNA is TGTGCCAGCAGTGAACTGAGAGATTCCAATCAGCCCCAGCATTTT. The V gene is TRBV6-1, the J gene TRBJ1-5; D gene ambiguous. Germline V gene sequence: CDR1 MNHNS, CDR2 SASEGT. The CDR3 length is 15 residues. Trimming stripped 2 bases from V and 3 bases from J, with 11 bases between.